The 23 T cell receptor beta chains below were found in one sample sequenced in a study of blood T cells in healthy people across ages. Together with a sample-barcoded 5' primer, a J-beta primer mix was included in a second PCR lasting about 7 to 11 cycles. TCRdb reanalysed the 5' RACE reads using MiXCR and keeps one entry per CDR3 protein. The data hold about 1.5 million distinct CDR3 sequences, with roughly 43% observed a single time. The material sequenced was blood. The receptors shown here come from a woman aged 18-30 years in good health.

As to this clonotype: It may be a read error: a sequence one base away is much more abundant. The chain recombines TRBV29-1 with TRBJ2-7; tentative D call: TRBD1 (6 bases). The CDR3 runs 12 residues. V was trimmed by 7 bases and J by 7 bases, leaving 17 bases between them. Germline lookup yields CDR1 SQVTM and CDR2 ANQGSEA. The CDR3 DNA sequence: TGCAGCGCCGGACAGATTTACAATGAGCAGTACTTC. Translating gives CSAGQIYNEQYF.

The gene calls are TRBV2 and TRBJ2-3; TRBD1 is a possible D gene (6 bases). V was shortened by 4 bases and J by 0 bases, with 17 bases between the two germline ends. CDR3 size: 17 residues. CDR1 and CDR2 from the germline V gene are SNHLY and FYNNEI. The CDR3 loop is CASSAQTGIKSTDTQYF. In DNA, the CDR3 is TGTGCCAGCAGTGCCCAGACAGGAATTAAGAGCACAGATACGCAGTATTTT.

This clonotype occurred many times. The genes are TRBV10-3 and TRBJ2-1; perhaps TRBD1 as D (5 bases). There are 15 residues in the CDR3. Per germline, CDR1 ENHRY and CDR2 SYGVKD. V was cut by 3 bases and J by 6 bases, with 15 bases left in between. CDR3: CAISDPGWEGNEQFF. CDR3 in DNA: TGTGCCATCAGTGACCCAGGGTGGGAAGGCAATGAGCAGTTCTTC.

A word on this clonotype: One end of the junction does not line up with germline, which may come from a read error. This chain uses TRBV20-1 with TRBJ2-1; the D gene could be TRBD1 or TRBD2 (5 bases each). CDR3 size: 14 residues. Germline-derived CDR1 and CDR2 are DFQATT and SNEGSKA (reference sequence). The CDR3 reads CSATGTRSHNEQFF. DNA of the CDR3: TGCAGTGCAACCGGGACCCGCTCCCACAATGAGCAGTTCTTC.

The chain recombines TRBV10-2 with TRBJ2-7; 11 bases map to TRBD2. The CDR3 loop spans 14 amino acids. Germline lookup yields CDR1 WSHSY and CDR2 SAAADI. With 5 bases clipped from V and 7 bases from J, the junction kept 7 bases outside the gene matches. The CDR3 loop reads CASSISGRVNEQYF. The CDR3 region has the DNA TGCGCCAGCAGTATTAGCGGGAGGGTTAATGAGCAGTACTTC.

The chain couples TRBV7-9 to TRBJ1-6; 9 bases match TRBD1. The CDR3 covers 16 residues. The V gene's germline CDR1 is SEHNR and CDR2 FQNEAQ (reference sequence). J was trimmed by 9 bases and V by 5 bases; bases with no gene match: 11. This CDR3 reads CASSEASGTGTSPLHF. The CDR3 DNA is TGTGCCAGCAGCGAGGCGTCCGGGACAGGGACTTCACCCCTCCACTTT.

In this sample, this clonotype turned up a few times. The rearrangement uses TRBV10-3 and TRBJ2-1; D is undetermined. This CDR3 is 15 amino acids long. The V and J ends lost 4 bases and 1 base respectively, with 11 bases between them. Germline V CDR1 and CDR2: ENHRY, SYGVKD. The CDR3 sequence: CAISGLLGSYNEQFF. DNA for the CDR3: TGTGCCATCAGTGGATTGTTAGGGTCCTACAATGAGCAGTTCTTC.

This clonotype was seen a handful of times. The gene calls are TRBV29-1 and TRBJ2-2, with D tentatively TRBD1 (6 bases). The CDR3 runs 14 residues. Trimming removed 7 bases at V and 1 base at J, with 13 bases between. Germline lookup yields CDR1 SQVTM and CDR2 ANQGSEA. The CDR3 region is CSAKQGQNTGELFF. Written as DNA, the CDR3 is TGCAGCGCCAAGCAGGGACAGAACACCGGGGAGCTGTTTTTT.

Regarding this clonotype: Sequence at one end of the junction differs from germline and may be a read error. The rearrangement uses TRBV27 and TRBJ1-2; 7 bases fit TRBD1. Germline V CDR1 and CDR2: MNHEY, SMNVEV (reference sequence). CDR3 length equals 16 residues. CDR3 DNA: TGTACCAGCAGTTTATCGGGTTCAGGGGGTGCGTATGGCTACACCTTC. It translates to CTSSLSGSGGAYGYTF.

The chain couples TRBV2 to TRBJ1-5; D gene ambiguous. The CDR3 consists of 11 residues. Germline V gene data show CDR1 as SNHLY and CDR2 as FYNNEI. The V and J ends lost 8 bases and 6 bases respectively, with 8 bases between them. In DNA form, the CDR3 reads TGTGCCAGCGGGTTCGCTCAGCCCCAGCATTTT. Amino acids: CASGFAQPQHF.

This chain links TRBV29-1 with TRBJ1-1; no reliable D call. Trimming took 7 bases from V and 0 from J, leaving 9 bases between them. CDR3 length equals 12 residues. Germline-derived CDR1 and CDR2 are SQVTM and ANQGSEA. For the CDR3, the DNA is TGCAGCGCAGTGCTCCTGAACACTGAAGCTTTCTTT. It specifies CSAVLLNTEAFF.

This chain uses TRBV7-2 with TRBJ2-4; no clear D. V lost 3 bases and J 6 bases, leaving 12 bases between the germline ends. Germline V gene data show CDR1 as SGHTA and CDR2 as FQGNSA. The CDR3 runs to 14 residues. The CDR3 region has the DNA TGTGCCAGCAGCTTCTTAGGGATCGGAAACATTCAGTACTTC. This sequence encodes CASSFLGIGNIQYF. The variable domain in full, completed from reference TRBV7-2 and TRBJ2-4, reads GAGVSQSPSNKVTEKGKDVELRCDPISGHTALYWYRQSLGQGLEFLIYFQGNSAPDKSGLPSDRFSAERTGGSVSTLTIQRTQQEDSAVYLCASSFLGIGNIQYFGAGTRLSVL.

This clonotype is a singleton in its sample. The V gene is TRBV7-2, the J gene TRBJ1-4, with TRBD1 matching 7 bases. CDR1 is SGHTA, CDR2 FQGNSA, per germline. The V and J ends lost 5 bases and 3 bases, in that order; junction bases with no gene match: 12. The CDR3 sequence is 17 residues long. The chain's CDR3 is CASSVVGQGVANEKLFF. The CDR3 region has the DNA TGTGCCAGCAGCGTAGTTGGTCAGGGGGTTGCTAATGAAAAACTGTTTTTT.

The chain carries TRBV2 and TRBJ2-6; TRBD1 might be the D (6 bases). Trimming removed 4 bases at V and 2 bases at J, with 9 bases between. There are 15 residues in the CDR3. Germline assignment: CDR1 SNHLY and CDR2 FYNNEI. CDR3 protein: CASSVRTAGANVLTF. The DNA of the CDR3 is TGTGCCAGCAGTGTTAGGACAGCTGGGGCCAACGTCCTGACTTTC.

V gene TRBV10-3 combines with J gene TRBJ1-1; D unresolved. CDR3 length: 13 amino acids. Germline V gene sequence: CDR1 ENHRY, CDR2 SYGVKD. Trimming took 4 bases from V and 3 from J, leaving 9 bases between them. The CDR3 loop reads CAISALWDTEAFF. DNA of the CDR3: TGTGCCATCAGTGCCCTCTGGGACACTGAAGCTTTCTTT.

The chain recombines TRBV20-1 with TRBJ1-2, with a tentative D call TRBD1 (5 bases). Germline V gives CDR1 DFQATT, CDR2 SNEGSKA (reference sequence). The germline V and J ends were trimmed by 6 bases and 6 bases, with 17 bases remaining between them. This CDR3 has 13 residues. CDR3 region: CSAPGWDAHGYTF. CDR3 in DNA: TGCAGTGCCCCGGGGTGGGACGCCCATGGCTACACCTTC.

This clonotype was recorded a few times. The rearrangement uses TRBV29-1 and TRBJ1-4, with 12 positions matching TRBD1. The J segment lost 7 bases and the V segment lost 6 bases, leaving 6 bases of the junction unmatched. The germline gives CDR1 SQVTM, CDR2 ANQGSEA. CDR3 length: 14 amino acids. The CDR3 here is CSVGTGGYTEKLFF. The CDR3 nucleotides read TGCAGCGTCGGGACAGGGGGCTATACTGAAAAACTGTTTTTT.

The chain is built from TRBV20-1 and TRBJ2-1; D remains unclear. TRBJ2-7 matches the DNA end more closely, so the J call is doubtful. The CDR3 spans 14 residues. Germline CDR1 reads DFQATT; CDR2 reads SNEGSKA (reference sequence). This chain's CDR3 is CSARVLSSYNEQYF. CDR3 nucleotide sequence: TGCAGTGCTAGGGTCTTGAGCTCCTACAATGAGCAGTACTTC.

This clonotype was picked up a small number of times. V and J are TRBV9 and TRBJ1-1, with D possibly being TRBD1 (5 bases). V was trimmed by 4 bases and J by 4 bases, leaving 20 bases between them. The CDR3 totals 16 residues. Germline V gene sequence: CDR1 SGDLS, CDR2 YYNGEE. The CDR3 DNA reads TGTGCCAGCAGCCCCGGGGCGGGGTACCTGAGCACTGAAGCTTTCTTT. This gives the protein CASSPGAGYLSTEAFF.

V is TRBV20-1 and J is TRBJ1-5; 11 nucleotides align to TRBD1. V lost 2 bases, J lost 6 bases, and 9 bases stayed unmatched. Germline V lookup: CDR1 DFQATT, CDR2 SNEGSKA (reference sequence). CDR3 length equals 16 residues. The CDR3 sequence is CSARQTGTGGGQPQHF. CDR3 nucleotide sequence: TGCAGTGCTAGACAGACCGGGACAGGGGGGGGTCAGCCCCAGCATTTT.

The table lists this clonotype with a few counts. In DNA, the CDR3 is TGCAGTGCTAGTGGAGTTCTTCTAGCGGGGACGTCCTACGAGCAGTACTTC. Its translation is CSASGVLLAGTSYEQYF. The rearrangement joins TRBV20-1 to TRBJ2-7; 9 bases map to TRBD2. Per germline, CDR1 DFQATT and CDR2 SNEGSKA (reference sequence). J was trimmed by 1 base and V by 3 bases; bases with no gene match: 13. This CDR3 spans 17 amino acids.

This chain uses TRBV4-1 with TRBJ2-2, with a weak D call TRBD2 (5 bases). Looked up from germline, CDR1 is MGHRA and CDR2 is YSYEKL. V lost 1 base to trimming and J lost 8 bases, with 8 bases between them. The CDR3 is made up of 13 amino acids. In nucleotides, the CDR3 is TGCGCCAGCAGCCAAGTTACGGGGGGGGAGCTGTTTTTT. This encodes CASSQVTGGELFF.

The chain combines TRBV12-3 or TRBV12-4 with TRBJ1-5, with D possibly TRBD1 on 5 matching bases. There are 17 residues in the CDR3. Trimming pared 4 bases from V and 6 bases from J, leaving 22 bases between. In nucleotides, the CDR3 is TGTGCCAGCAGTTCAATGGGTCCGTATGGGGGAACTCAGCCCCAGCATTTT. It is translated as CASSSMGPYGGTQPQHF.